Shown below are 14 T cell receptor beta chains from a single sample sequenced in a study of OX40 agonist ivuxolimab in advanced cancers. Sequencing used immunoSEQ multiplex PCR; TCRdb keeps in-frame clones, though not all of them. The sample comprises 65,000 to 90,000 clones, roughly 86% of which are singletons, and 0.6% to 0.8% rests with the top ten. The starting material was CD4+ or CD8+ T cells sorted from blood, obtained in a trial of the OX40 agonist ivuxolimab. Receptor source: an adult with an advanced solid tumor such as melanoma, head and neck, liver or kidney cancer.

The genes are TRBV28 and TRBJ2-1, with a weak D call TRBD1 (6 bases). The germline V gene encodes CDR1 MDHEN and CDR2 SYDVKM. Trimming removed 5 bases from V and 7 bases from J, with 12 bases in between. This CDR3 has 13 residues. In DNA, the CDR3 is TGTGCCAGCAGTCCACCACAGGGTAATGAGCAGTTCTTC. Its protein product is CASSPPQGNEQFF.

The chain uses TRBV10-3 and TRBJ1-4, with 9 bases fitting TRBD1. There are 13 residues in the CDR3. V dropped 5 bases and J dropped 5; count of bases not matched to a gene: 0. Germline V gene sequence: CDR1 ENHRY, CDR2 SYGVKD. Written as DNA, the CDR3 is TGTGCCATCAGTACAGGGGGCAATGAAAAACTGTTTTTT. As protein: CAISTGGNEKLFF.

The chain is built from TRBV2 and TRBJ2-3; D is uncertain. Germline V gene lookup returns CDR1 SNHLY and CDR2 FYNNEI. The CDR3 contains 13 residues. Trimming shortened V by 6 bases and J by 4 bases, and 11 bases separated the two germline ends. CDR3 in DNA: TGTGCCAGCAGGTTCCCCCTACCAGATACGCAGTATTTT. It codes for CASRFPLPDTQYF.

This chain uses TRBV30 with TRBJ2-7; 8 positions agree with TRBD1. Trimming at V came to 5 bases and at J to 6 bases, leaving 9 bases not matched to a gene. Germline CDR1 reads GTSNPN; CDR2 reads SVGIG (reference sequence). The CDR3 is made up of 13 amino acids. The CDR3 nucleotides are TGTGCCTGGGCAGGACAGGGCCCCTTCGAGCAGTACTTC. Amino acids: CAWAGQGPFEQYF. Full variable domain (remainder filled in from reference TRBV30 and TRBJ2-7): SQTIHQWPATLVQPVGSPLSLECTVEGTSNPNLYWYRQAAGRGLQLLFYSVGIGQISSEVPQNLSASRPQDRQFILSSKKLLLSDSGFYLCAWAGQGPFEQYFGPGTRLTVT.

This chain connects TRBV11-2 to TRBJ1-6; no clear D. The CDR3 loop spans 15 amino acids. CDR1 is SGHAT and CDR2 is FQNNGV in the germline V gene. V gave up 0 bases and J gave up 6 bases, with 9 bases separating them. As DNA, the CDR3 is TGTGCCAGCAGCTTAGAGTCAATCGGTAATTCACCCCTCCACTTT. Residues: CASSLESIGNSPLHF. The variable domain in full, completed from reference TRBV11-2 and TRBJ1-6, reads EAGVAQSPRYKIIEKRQSVAFWCNPISGHATLYWYQQILGQGPKLLIQFQNNGVVDDSQLPKDRFSAERLKGVDSTLKIQPAKLEDSAVYLCASSLESIGNSPLHFGNGTRLTVT.

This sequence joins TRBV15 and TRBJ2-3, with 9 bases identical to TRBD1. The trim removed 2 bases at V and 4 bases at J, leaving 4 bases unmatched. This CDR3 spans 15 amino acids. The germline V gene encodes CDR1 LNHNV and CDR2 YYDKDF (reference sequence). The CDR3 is CATSRRTGVADTQYF. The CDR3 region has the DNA TGTGCCACCAGCAGAAGGACAGGGGTGGCAGATACGCAGTATTTT. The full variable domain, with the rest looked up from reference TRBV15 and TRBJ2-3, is DAMVIQNPRYQVTQFGKPVTLSCSQTLNHNVMYWYQQKSSQAPKLLFHYYDKDFNNEADTPDNFQSRRPNTSFCFLDIRSPGLGDTAMYLCATSRRTGVADTQYFGPGTRLTVL.

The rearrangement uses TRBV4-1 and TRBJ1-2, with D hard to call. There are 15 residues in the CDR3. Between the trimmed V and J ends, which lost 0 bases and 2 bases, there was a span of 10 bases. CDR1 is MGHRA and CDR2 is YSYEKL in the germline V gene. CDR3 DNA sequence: TGCGCCAGCAGCCAAGATCTCCAAGGGAACTATGGCTACACCTTC. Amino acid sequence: CASSQDLQGNYGYTF.

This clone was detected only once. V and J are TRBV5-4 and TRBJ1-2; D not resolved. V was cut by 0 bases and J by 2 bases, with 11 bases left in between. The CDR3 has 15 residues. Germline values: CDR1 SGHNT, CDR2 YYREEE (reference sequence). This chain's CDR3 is CASSLAPGGNYGYTF. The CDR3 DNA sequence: TGTGCCAGCAGCTTGGCCCCCGGAGGGAACTATGGCTACACCTTC.

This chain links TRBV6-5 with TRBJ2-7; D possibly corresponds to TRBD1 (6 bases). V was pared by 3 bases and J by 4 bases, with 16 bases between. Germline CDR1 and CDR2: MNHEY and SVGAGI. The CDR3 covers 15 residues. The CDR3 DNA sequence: TGTGCCAGCAGTTATCGGAAACAGGGAGTATACGAGCAGTACTTC. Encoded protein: CASSYRKQGVYEQYF.

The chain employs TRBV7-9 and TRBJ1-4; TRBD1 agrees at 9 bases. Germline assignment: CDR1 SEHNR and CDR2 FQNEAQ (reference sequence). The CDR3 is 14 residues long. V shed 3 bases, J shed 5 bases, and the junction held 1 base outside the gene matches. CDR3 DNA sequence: TGTGCCAGCAGCTTTGGACAGGGGAATGAAAAACTGTTTTTT. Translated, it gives CASSFGQGNEKLFF. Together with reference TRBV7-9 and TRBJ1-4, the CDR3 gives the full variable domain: DTGVSQNPRHKITKRGQNVTFRCDPISEHNRLYWYRQTLGQGPEFLTYFQNEAQLEKSRLLSDRFSAERPKGSFSTLEIQRTEQGDSAMYLCASSFGQGNEKLFFGSGTQLSVL.

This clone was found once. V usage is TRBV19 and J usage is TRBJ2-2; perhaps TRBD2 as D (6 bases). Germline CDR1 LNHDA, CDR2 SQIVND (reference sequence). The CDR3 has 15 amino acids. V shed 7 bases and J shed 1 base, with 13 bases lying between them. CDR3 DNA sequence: TGTGCCAGTAACCCCGGGACTTTGAACACCGGGGAGCTGTTTTTT. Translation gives CASNPGTLNTGELFF.

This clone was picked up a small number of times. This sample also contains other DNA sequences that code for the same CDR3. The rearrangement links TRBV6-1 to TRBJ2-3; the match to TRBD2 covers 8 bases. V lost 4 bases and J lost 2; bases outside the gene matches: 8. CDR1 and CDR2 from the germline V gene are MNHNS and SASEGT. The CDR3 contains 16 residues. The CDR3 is CASSVSSGSPTDTQYF. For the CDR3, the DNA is TGTGCCAGCAGTGTTTCAAGCGGGAGCCCCACAGATACGCAGTATTTT.

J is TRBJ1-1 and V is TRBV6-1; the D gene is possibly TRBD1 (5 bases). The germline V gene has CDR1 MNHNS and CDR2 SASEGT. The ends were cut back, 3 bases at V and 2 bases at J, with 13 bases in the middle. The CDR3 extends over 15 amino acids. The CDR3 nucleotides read TGTGCCAGCAGTGAGGAGGGGTGGGAAAACACTGAAGCTTTCTTT. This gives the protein CASSEEGWENTEAFF.

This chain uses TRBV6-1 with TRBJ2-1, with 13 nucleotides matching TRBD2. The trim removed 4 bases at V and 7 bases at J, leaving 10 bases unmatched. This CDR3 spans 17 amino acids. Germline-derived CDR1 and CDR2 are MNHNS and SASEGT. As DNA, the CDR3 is TGTGCCAGCAGTGCGAGCCCCGGACTAGCGGGAGTAAATGAGCAGTTCTTC. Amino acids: CASSASPGLAGVNEQFF.